This T cell receptor (beta chain) was captured in a study of radiation and T cells in renal cell carcinoma. Time point meaning: blood 4 weeks post-SBRT, at nephrectomy. Treatment in this sample: 15 Gy SBRT to primary tumor, nephrectomy 4 weeks later. Nephrectomy followed 15 Gy stereotactic body radiation by 4 weeks. The repertoire was sequenced with immunoSEQ multiplex PCR; TCRdb's copy has only in-frame clones and lacks some. This table holds about 77,000 clones, less than 85% found once. Broader study findings: No pretreatment tumor biopsies were available for baseline clonotypes.

Turning to this clone: Its antigen is as yet unknown.

This specimen was blood, taken from a patient whose treatment included radiotherapy and nephrectomy. The clonotype comes from a woman aged 55-69 years with renal cell carcinoma.

The CDR3 DNA is TGTGCCAGCAGCGTAGGGGCAGAAAACTACGAGCAGTACTTC. Translation: CASSVGAENYEQYF. This rearrangement joins TRBV9 to TRBJ2-7; no definite D call. Germline assignment: CDR1 SGDLS and CDR2 YYNGEE. The CDR3 consists of 14 residues. The V end lost 0 bases, the J end lost 3 bases, and 10 bases lay between the germline ends.